This is a list of T cell receptor beta chains from one sample in a study of graft-versus-host responses after intestinal transplantation. The data were produced by immunoSEQ multiplex PCR, yet TCRdb's version contains in-frame clones alone and is incomplete. The sample shows 20,000 to 25,000 clones, about two fifths of them seen only once. This sample comprised alloreactive CD8+ T cells from a mixed lymphocyte reaction culture, obtained before transplantation. These receptors were collected from a human patient who was an organ donor for intestinal transplantation. Both conserved end residues are part of each CDR3. Each record gives: V gene, J gene, CDR3 protein.

V gene: TRBV4-3; J gene: TRBJ2-1; CDR3 protein: CASSDTLAGVEQFF
V gene: TRBV9; J gene: TRBJ1-2; CDR3 protein: CASGPTGDDYTF
V gene: TRBV7-8; J gene: TRBJ2-3; CDR3 protein: CASSLPGGADTQYF
V gene: TRBV20-1; J gene: TRBJ2-5; CDR3 protein: CSAYRQETQYF
V gene: TRBV11-3; J gene: TRBJ1-2; CDR3 protein: CASSFCIGGYYGYTF
V gene: TRBV10-3; J gene: TRBJ2-3; CDR3 protein: CAIRGTGGKDTQYF
V gene: TRBV6-5; J gene: TRBJ2-1; CDR3 protein: CASGQGVNEQFF
V gene: TRBV28; J gene: TRBJ2-5; CDR3 protein: CASRPSGLADQETQYF
V gene: TRBV28; J gene: TRBJ2-7; CDR3 protein: CASSFGLSYEQYF
V gene: TRBV29-1; J gene: TRBJ2-7; CDR3 protein: CSVGQGGLYEQYF
V gene: TRBV1; J gene: TRBJ2-5; CDR3 protein: CTSSQAGLAGGPVGTQYF
V gene: TRBV6-1; J gene: TRBJ2-5; CDR3 protein: CASKEPLVQTQYF
V gene: TRBV19; J gene: TRBJ1-5; CDR3 protein: CASRGAKYSNQPQHF
V gene: TRBV27; J gene: TRBJ1-2; CDR3 protein: CASSPIGGPYGYTF
V gene: TRBV13; J gene: TRBJ1-5; CDR3 protein: CASSLGGGNQPQHF
V gene: TRBV5-8; J gene: TRBJ2-5; CDR3 protein: CASSVGQGNQETQYF
V gene: TRBV7-9; J gene: TRBJ2-7; CDR3 protein: CASSAPGAPYEQYF
V gene: TRBV18; J gene: TRBJ1-5; CDR3 protein: CASSPGVGLDQPQHF
V gene: TRBV5-5; J gene: TRBJ1-2; CDR3 protein: CASSLVGGVDGYTF
V gene: TRBV27; J gene: TRBJ1-1; CDR3 protein: CASRLVGRGDTEAFF
V gene: TRBV27; J gene: TRBJ2-3; CDR3 protein: CASSLGDTQYF
V gene: TRBV5-1; J gene: TRBJ2-1; CDR3 protein: CASSRGNEQFF
V gene: TRBV5-1; J gene: TRBJ1-1; CDR3 protein: CASSPQGNTEAFF
V gene: TRBV6-4; J gene: TRBJ2-1; CDR3 protein: CASRASGSYEQFF
V gene: TRBV7-2; J gene: TRBJ2-1; CDR3 protein: CASSLKSSGSYPFYNEQFF
V gene: TRBV11-2; J gene: TRBJ2-1; CDR3 protein: CASSLTSNEQFF
V gene: TRBV4-2; J gene: TRBJ2-7; CDR3 protein: CASSQEAFSYEQYF
V gene: TRBV6-1; J gene: TRBJ1-2; CDR3 protein: CASSQGAYGYTF
V gene: TRBV7-2; J gene: TRBJ2-7; CDR3 protein: CASSSRMGGEQYF
V gene: TRBV6-5; J gene: TRBJ2-7; CDR3 protein: CASHTALFNEQYF
V gene: TRBV2; J gene: TRBJ1-2; CDR3 protein: CASSEALRNYGYTF
V gene: TRBV4-2; J gene: TRBJ2-7; CDR3 protein: CASSLEAGSLGEQYF
V gene: TRBV4-2; J gene: TRBJ2-5; CDR3 protein: CASSQVRAEPQETQYF
V gene: TRBV10-1; J gene: TRBJ1-5; CDR3 protein: CASRDRNRDGQPQHF
V gene: TRBV5-1; J gene: TRBJ1-1; CDR3 protein: CASSLWENTEAFF
V gene: TRBV12-1; J gene: TRBJ2-1; CDR3 protein: CASRLSGRGRSYNEQFF
V gene: TRBV9; J gene: TRBJ1-5; CDR3 protein: CASSVTGNNQPQHF
V gene: TRBV9; J gene: TRBJ2-7; CDR3 protein: CASSGDGYEQYF
V gene: TRBV28; J gene: TRBJ1-2; CDR3 protein: CASSSPAENYGYTF
V gene: TRBV27; J gene: TRBJ2-7; CDR3 protein: CASKKGLYEQYF
V gene: TRBV2; J gene: TRBJ2-7; CDR3 protein: CASFDVSTGQGAHEQYF
V gene: TRBV5-4; J gene: TRBJ2-7; CDR3 protein: CASSLGGQGEREQYF
V gene: TRBV7-6; J gene: TRBJ2-2; CDR3 protein: CASSLSLAGEGTAGELFF
V gene: TRBV21-1; J gene: TRBJ1-5; CDR3 protein: CASSKDRGLGNQPQHF
V gene: TRBV7-6; J gene: TRBJ2-1; CDR3 protein: CASSLPPESYDEQFF
V gene: TRBV7-7; J gene: TRBJ2-7; CDR3 protein: CASSSWYRDMGGSSYEQYF
V gene: TRBV19; J gene: TRBJ2-1; CDR3 protein: CATEGDPGNEQFF
V gene: TRBV6-1; J gene: TRBJ2-7; CDR3 protein: CASSEVFNYEQYF
V gene: TRBV11-3; J gene: TRBJ2-7; CDR3 protein: CASGGGDATYEQYF
V gene: TRBV29-1; J gene: TRBJ2-7; CDR3 protein: CSVVGTSGYEQYF
V gene: TRBV4-2; J gene: TRBJ2-7; CDR3 protein: CAITAAGAAYEQYF
V gene: TRBV5-8; J gene: TRBJ2-5; CDR3 protein: CASSTGSSGTIQETQYF
V gene: TRBV6-5; J gene: TRBJ1-5; CDR3 protein: CASRLDSSNQPQHF
V gene: TRBV5-4; J gene: TRBJ2-1; CDR3 protein: CASSDPKNNEQFF
V gene: TRBV27; J gene: TRBJ2-5; CDR3 protein: CASSLSTWGTGTQYF
V gene: TRBV4-1; J gene: TRBJ2-7; CDR3 protein: CASSQGTFWYEQYF
V gene: TRBV29-1; J gene: TRBJ1-1; CDR3 protein: CSVAWDRVNTEAFF
V gene: TRBV5-4; J gene: TRBJ2-7; CDR3 protein: CASSLTPSSYEQYF